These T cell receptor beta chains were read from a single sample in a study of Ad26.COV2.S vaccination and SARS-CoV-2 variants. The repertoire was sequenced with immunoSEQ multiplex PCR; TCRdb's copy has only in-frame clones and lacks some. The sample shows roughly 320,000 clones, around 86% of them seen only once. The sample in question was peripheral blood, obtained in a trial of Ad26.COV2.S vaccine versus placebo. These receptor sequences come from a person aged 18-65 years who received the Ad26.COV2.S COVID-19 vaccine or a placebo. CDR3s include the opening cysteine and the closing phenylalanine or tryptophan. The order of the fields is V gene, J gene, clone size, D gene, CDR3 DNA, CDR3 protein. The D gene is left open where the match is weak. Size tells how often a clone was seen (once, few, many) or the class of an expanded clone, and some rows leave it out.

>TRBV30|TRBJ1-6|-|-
TGTGCCTCGAAACGCCCCGGCGGGGCCTATAATTCACCCCTCCACTTT
CASKRPGGAYNSPLHF
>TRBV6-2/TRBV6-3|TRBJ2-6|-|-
TGTGCCAGCAGTTACTCGAGGGCTGCTGGTTGGTTCTCTGGGGCCAACGTCCTGACTTTC
CASSYSRAAGWFSGANVLTF
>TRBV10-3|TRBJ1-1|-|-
TGTGCCACAAGGCAGGGGAACACTGAAGCTTTCTTT
CATRQGNTEAFF
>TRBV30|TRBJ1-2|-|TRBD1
TGTGCCTGGACCGGGACAGGGTTTGGCTACACCTTC
CAWTGTGFGYTF
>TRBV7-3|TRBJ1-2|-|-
TGTGCCAGCAGCTTAGGCCCCCTAGGAGGTGGCTACACCTTC
CASSLGPLGGGYTF
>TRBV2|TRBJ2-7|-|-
TGTGCCAGCAGTGTGAACAACGAGCAGTACTTC
CASSVNNEQYF
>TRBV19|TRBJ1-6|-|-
TGTGCCAGCAAACAGGTGGCAGGGCGATCACCCCTCCACTTT
CASKQVAGRSPLHF
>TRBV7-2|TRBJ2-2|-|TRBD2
TGTGCCAGCAGCAAGGGACTAGCGTTTTCCACCGGGGAGCTGTTTTTT
CASSKGLAFSTGELFF
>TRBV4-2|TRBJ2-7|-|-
TGTGCCAGCAGCCGGGGGGTTATATCCTACGAGCAGTACTTC
CASSRGVISYEQYF
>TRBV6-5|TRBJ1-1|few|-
TGTGCCAGCGGCATGAACACTGAAGCTTTCTTT
CASGMNTEAFF
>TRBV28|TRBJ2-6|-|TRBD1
TGTGCCAGCAAGGGACAGGGGGCGTTTGGGGCCAACGTCCTGACTTTC
CASKGQGAFGANVLTF
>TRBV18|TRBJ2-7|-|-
TGTGCCAGCTCACCACAGGGGCCAGGATTCTTACACTCCTACGAGCAGTACTTC
CASSPQGPGFLHSYEQYF
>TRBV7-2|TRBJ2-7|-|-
TGTGCCAGCAGCTTACAGGTGGGGCCCTCCTACGAGCAGTACTTC
CASSLQVGPSYEQYF
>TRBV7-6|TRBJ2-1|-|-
TGTGCCAGCAGCTTAGTTCCAAGCAATGAGCAGTTCTTC
CASSLVPSNEQFF